The 10 T cell receptor beta chains listed next were all sequenced from one sample in a study of blood T cell repertoires in COVID-19. Sequencing was performed with immunoSEQ multiplex PCR; in TCRdb, only in-frame clones are kept and a portion is missing. The data show about 130,000 clones, around 82% seen once. Sequencing was carried out using PBMCs or T cells enriched from blood (not recorded which). The receptors come from a woman between 45 and 60 years old who had recovered from COVID-19.

This chain joins TRBV7-9 and TRBJ2-1; D possibly corresponds to TRBD1 (7 bases). The CDR3 runs to 14 residues. In germline, CDR1 is SEHNR, CDR2 FQNEAQ (reference sequence). The germline V and J ends were trimmed by 3 bases and 8 bases, with 14 bases remaining between them. The CDR3 reads CASSFRQGLDEQFF. CDR3 DNA sequence: TGTGCCAGCAGCTTCAGACAGGGACTCGATGAGCAGTTCTTC.

This clone was found a few times. J is TRBJ2-1 and V is TRBV7-3; D call uncertain. CDR1 and CDR2 (germline): SGHTA, FQGTGA. V was cut by 5 bases and J by 5 bases, with 7 bases left in between. This CDR3 comprises 12 residues. In DNA form, the CDR3 reads TGTGCCAGCAGCAGTAACAACAATGAGCAGTTCTTC. It translates to CASSSNNNEQFF.

The J gene is TRBJ1-5, the V gene TRBV11-2; the D is unclear. The CDR3 has 13 amino acids. The V gene's germline CDR1 is SGHAT and CDR2 FQNNGV. V was shortened by 5 bases and J by 7 bases, with 12 bases between the two germline ends. The CDR3 DNA is TGTGCCAGCAGCCGTTTCATGGCACAGCCCCAGCATTTT. As protein: CASSRFMAQPQHF.

The chain joins TRBV11-1 to TRBJ1-2, with unresolved D. V lost 5 bases, J lost 2 bases, and 12 bases lay in between. CDR3 size: 14 residues. Germline lookup yields CDR1 SGHAT and CDR2 FQDESV (reference sequence). This CDR3 is CASSLLGSNYGYTF. The CDR3, as DNA: TGTGCCAGCAGCCTTCTGGGCAGCAACTATGGCTACACCTTC.

The CDR3 reads CASSSRTLNTEAFF. CDR3 nucleotide sequence: TGTGCCAGCAGTTCTAGGACACTGAACACTGAAGCTTTCTTT. The chain uses TRBV28 and TRBJ1-1; a weak D match, TRBD1 (5 bases). Germline V gene sequence: CDR1 MDHEN, CDR2 SYDVKM. V was trimmed by 4 bases and J by 0 bases, leaving 9 bases between them. CDR3 length: 14 amino acids.

The genes are TRBV7-2 and TRBJ2-1; the D is unclear. Trimming removed 5 bases from V and 3 bases from J, with 8 bases in between. Germline V lookup: CDR1 SGHTA, CDR2 FQGNSA. This CDR3 comprises 13 residues. The CDR3 DNA follows: TGTGCCAGCAGCGTAGACAACTACAATGAGCAGTTCTTC. Its protein product is CASSVDNYNEQFF.

This rearrangement joins TRBV9 to TRBJ1-1; tentatively, D is TRBD1 (5 bases). Germline-derived CDR1 and CDR2 are SGDLS and YYNGEE. V lost 4 bases and J lost 3, with 13 bases in between. The CDR3 runs 14 residues. For the CDR3, the DNA is TGTGCCAGCAGCCCAGGGAGGCCTTACACTGAAGCTTTCTTT. It translates to CASSPGRPYTEAFF.

This chain joins TRBV3-1 (or the pseudogene TRBV3-2) and TRBJ2-7, with 7 bases matching TRBD2. The CDR3 loop spans 18 amino acids. Per germline, CDR1 LGHDT and CDR2 YNNKEL (reference sequence). With V trimmed by 2 bases and J by 5 bases, 18 bases remained unmatched. The CDR3 sequence is CASSQSLSIGRRHDEQYF. DNA of the CDR3: TGTGCCAGCAGCCAATCTCTTTCGATCGGGAGGCGGCATGACGAGCAGTACTTC.

The chain combines TRBV5-1 with TRBJ2-7; 7 bases fit TRBD1. CDR3 size: 13 residues. The J segment lost 6 bases and the V segment lost 4 bases, leaving 7 bases of the junction unmatched. The V gene's germline CDR1 is SGHRS and CDR2 YFSETQ. The CDR3 nucleotides read TGCGCCAGCAGCCACCCAGGGGGTGGCGAGCAGTACTTC. Translation gives CASSHPGGGEQYF.

The CDR3 DNA sequence: TGCAGTGCTAGTTTGCGGCCGGGTGGTTCCCAGCATTTT. Its translation is CSASLRPGGSQHF. The chain has TRBV20-1 and TRBJ1-5; D call uncertain. This CDR3 comprises 13 residues. The V gene's germline CDR1 is DFQATT and CDR2 SNEGSKA (reference sequence). V lost 3 bases, J lost 11 bases, and 17 bases lay in between.